This passage covers 21 T cell receptor beta chains from one sample sequenced in a study of cytomegalovirus exposure and HLA in healthy donors (dated by TCRdb to the late 2010s). Libraries were constructed by the immunoSEQ multiplex PCR assay. For the multiplex PCR, a mixture combining 60 forward primers for TCR Vbeta segments and 13 reverse primers for TCR Jbeta segments was used. TCRdb mirrors the immuneACCESS table, restricted to in-frame sequences. Some clones are absent from its copies; in checked studies, under half trace to an unresolved V gene, and the reason for the others is unknown. Within this sample are 110,000 or so clones, with 82% of them counted one time only. Around 2.3% of the sample belongs to the ten largest clones. The specimen sequenced was PBMCs. The source of these receptors is a woman under 30 in good health and CMV-seronegative.

This chain connects TRBV19 to TRBJ2-7; D not resolved. The V gene lost 5 bases and the J gene lost 0 bases, with 5 bases spanning the gap. The V gene's germline CDR1 is LNHDA and CDR2 SQIVND (reference sequence). The CDR3 extends over 12 amino acids. The CDR3 reads CASSPSSYEQYF. The CDR3 DNA reads TGTGCCAGTAGTCCCAGCTCCTACGAGCAGTACTTC.

The chain is built from TRBV19 and TRBJ1-5; maybe TRBD1 (5 bases). Trimming cost V 5 bases and J 6 bases, with 11 bases left between them. This CDR3 is 13 amino acids long. Germline lookup yields CDR1 LNHDA and CDR2 SQIVND (reference sequence). CDR3 amino acids: CASSRGDVQPQHF. The CDR3 DNA sequence: TGTGCCAGTAGTCGGGGGGACGTTCAGCCCCAGCATTTT.

This clone was counted a single time. The gene calls are TRBV28 and TRBJ2-7; 7 positions match TRBD1. CDR1 and CDR2 (germline): MDHEN, SYDVKM. The V and J ends lost 7 bases and 3 bases, in that order; junction bases with no gene match: 18. This CDR3 has 17 amino acids. CDR3 in DNA: TGTGCCAGCACTACTTCCCTACTGGGACAGATAGGCTACGAGCAGTACTTC. This translates into CASTTSLLGQIGYEQYF.

The count of this clone is one. The chain joins TRBV10-3 to TRBJ2-7; 8 nucleotides align to TRBD2. The CDR3 length is 13 residues. J gave up 5 bases and V 10 bases, and 10 bases lay outside the gene matches. Germline V lookup: CDR1 ENHRY, CDR2 SYGVKD. The CDR3 sequence is CATHTGGNHEQYF. The DNA for the CDR3 is TGTGCCACCCACACGGGAGGGAACCACGAGCAGTACTTC.

This chain links TRBV6-5 with TRBJ1-6; 9 bases line up with TRBD1. This CDR3 is built from 14 residues. J gave up 8 bases and V 4 bases, and 3 bases lay outside the gene matches. Per germline, CDR1 MNHEY and CDR2 SVGAGI. CDR3 sequence (DNA): TGTGCCAGCAGTTGGACAGGGGTTGATTCACCCCTCCACTTT. This encodes CASSWTGVDSPLHF.

The CDR3 DNA reads TGTGCCAGCAGCCAAGATGGTGGAGATTATCAGCCCCAGCATTTT. Protein: CASSQDGGDYQPQHF. This chain connects TRBV4-2 to TRBJ1-5; D unresolved. Germline CDR1 LGHNA, CDR2 YNFKEQ. This CDR3 comprises 15 residues. V lost 0 bases and J lost 5, with 11 bases in between.

The V and J genes are TRBV4-3 and TRBJ1-6, with TRBD1 as a possible D gene (5 bases). The CDR3 runs to 14 residues. Germline CDR1 and CDR2: LGHNA and YSLEER. The V gene lost 1 base and the J gene lost 10 bases, with 11 bases spanning the gap. The CDR3 here is CASSQAEGRSPLHF. For the CDR3, the DNA is TGCGCCAGCAGCCAAGCGGAGGGACGCTCACCCCTCCACTTT.

This chain connects TRBV27 to TRBJ1-2; D uncertain. CDR1 and CDR2 (germline): MNHEY, SMNVEV (reference sequence). Trimming removed 0 bases from V and 2 bases from J, with 19 bases in between. The length of the CDR3 is 18 residues. The CDR3 bases are TGTGCCAGCAGTTTATCGATCAGCCTCGGCGGAGAGAACTATGGCTACACCTTC. Encoded protein: CASSLSISLGGENYGYTF.

This clone was counted a single time. This chain joins TRBV28 and TRBJ1-3; possible D gene TRBD1, 5 bases. Trimming removed 6 bases from V and 7 bases from J, with 16 bases in between. Per the germline V gene, CDR1 is MDHEN and CDR2 is SYDVKM. This CDR3 is built from 14 residues. CDR3 sequence reads: CASSPLLRGNTIYF. CDR3 nucleotides: TGTGCCAGCAGCCCCCTTCTTAGGGGTAACACCATATATTTT.

The V and J genes are TRBV19 and TRBJ1-2; D perhaps matches TRBD1 (6 bases). Germline lookup yields CDR1 LNHDA and CDR2 SQIVND (reference sequence). The germline V and J ends were trimmed by 3 bases and 5 bases, with 16 bases remaining between them. The CDR3 has 15 amino acids. This CDR3 reads CASSIIQGTAYGYTF. In nucleotides, the CDR3 is TGTGCCAGTAGTATCATCCAGGGGACGGCTTATGGCTACACCTTC.

The chain recombines TRBV6-5 with TRBJ2-3, with TRBD2 matching over 9 bases. The junction had 4 bases not matched to a gene; V was cut back by 5 bases and J by 1 base. The CDR3 is made up of 15 amino acids. Germline-derived CDR1 and CDR2 are MNHEY and SVGAGI. CDR3 in amino acids: CASSTRTSGTDTQYF. CDR3 nucleotide sequence: TGTGCCAGCAGTACCCGGACTAGCGGCACAGATACGCAGTATTTT.

The chain couples TRBV5-4 to TRBJ1-1; D possibly corresponds to TRBD1 (5 bases). In germline, CDR1 is SGHNT, CDR2 YYREEE (reference sequence). This CDR3 has 16 residues. The ends were cut back, 4 bases at V and 0 bases at J, with 16 bases in the middle. CDR3 region: CASSNPQGALNTEAFF. DNA for the CDR3: TGTGCCAGCAGCAACCCCCAAGGGGCCCTGAACACTGAAGCTTTCTTT. The full variable domain, rest sourced from reference TRBV5-4 and TRBJ1-1, is ETGVTQSPTHLIKTRGQQVTLRCSSQSGHNTVSWYQQALGQGPQFIFQYYREEENGRGNFPPRFSGLQFPNYSSELNVNALELDDSALYLCASSNPQGALNTEAFFGQGTRLTVV.

The chain is built from TRBV6-6 and TRBJ1-2, with 12 bases matching TRBD1. V shed 6 bases, J shed 4 bases, and the junction held 6 bases outside the gene matches. The CDR3 has 15 amino acids. Germline V gives CDR1 MNHNY, CDR2 SVGAGI (reference sequence). Here the CDR3 reads CASRRDRGPSYGYTF. The CDR3 nucleotides are TGTGCCAGCAGACGGGACAGGGGGCCGAGCTATGGCTACACCTTC.

The chain links TRBV29-1 to TRBJ2-5; 7 positions match TRBD2. With V trimmed by 7 bases and J by 7 bases, 12 bases remained unmatched. CDR1 is SQVTM, CDR2 ANQGSEA, per germline. The CDR3 has 13 residues. The CDR3 region is CSANLGGGGTQYF. DNA of the CDR3: TGCAGCGCCAACCTTGGGGGGGGTGGGACCCAGTACTTC.

J is TRBJ1-5 and V is TRBV15; D is uncertain. Trimming pared 5 bases from V and 1 base from J, leaving 9 bases between. Germline values: CDR1 LNHNV, CDR2 YYDKDF (reference sequence). The CDR3 extends over 14 amino acids. The CDR3 nucleotides are TGTGCCACCAGCGGAGCAGTGAGCAATCAGCCCCAGCATTTT. Its translation is CATSGAVSNQPQHF.

This clone was detected only once. The same CDR3 is also encoded by other DNA sequences in this sample. For the CDR3, the DNA is TGTGCCAGCAGCCAAGATCCGAGAACCGGGGAGCTGTTTTTT. It yields the protein CASSQDPRTGELFF. This chain uses TRBV4-2 with TRBJ2-2; no definite D call. CDR1 LGHNA and CDR2 YNFKEQ come from the germline V gene. Between the trimmed V and J ends, which lost 0 bases and 5 bases, there was a span of 7 bases. The CDR3 runs to 14 residues.

The CDR3 DNA follows: TGTGCCAGTAGTATGGCAAGCGTTCTCTATGGCTACACCTTC. It translates to CASSMASVLYGYTF. The rearrangement links TRBV19 to TRBJ1-2; D unresolved. Trimming took 3 bases from V and 4 from J, leaving 12 bases between them. CDR1 is LNHDA and CDR2 is SQIVND in the germline V gene (reference sequence). The CDR3 is 14 amino acids. The whole variable domain, remainder taken from reference TRBV19 and TRBJ1-2, is DGGITQSPKYLFRKEGQNVTLSCEQNLNHDAMYWYRQDPGQGLRLIYYSQIVNDFQKGDIAEGYSVSREKKESFPLTVTSAQKNPTAFYLCASSMASVLYGYTFGSGTRLTVV.

This chain links TRBV7-8 with TRBJ1-1; no reliable D call. Germline V gene sequence: CDR1 SGHVS, CDR2 FQNEAQ. V lost 1 base and J 2 bases, leaving 5 bases between the germline ends. There are 13 residues in the CDR3. The CDR3 DNA is TGTGCCAGCAGCTTAGGGAGTAACACTGAAGCTTTCTTT. Protein product: CASSLGSNTEAFF.

The chain uses TRBV28 and TRBJ1-5; no clear D gene. This CDR3 has 13 amino acids. V lost 6 bases, J lost 7 bases, and 13 bases lay in between. CDR1 and CDR2 from the germline V gene are MDHEN and SYDVKM. Here the CDR3 reads CASRPGSRQPQHF. DNA for the CDR3: TGTGCCAGCAGGCCGGGAAGCAGGCAGCCCCAGCATTTT.

The V and J genes are TRBV4-2 and TRBJ2-5; 9 nucleotides match TRBD1. Germline values: CDR1 LGHNA, CDR2 YNFKEQ. V lost 6 bases and J lost 1; bases outside the gene matches: 3. This CDR3 is 14 amino acids long. The CDR3 DNA reads TGTGCCAGCAGGGGACAGGGTGGCCAAGAGACCCAGTACTTC. Its translation is CASRGQGGQETQYF.

This clone was recorded a few times. The rearrangement uses TRBV5-6 and TRBJ1-1; D gene unclear. CDR1 SGHDT and CDR2 YYEEEE come from the germline V gene. This CDR3 comprises 12 residues. The V end lost 0 bases, the J end lost 6 bases, and 6 bases lay between the germline ends. The CDR3 nucleotides are TGTGCCAGCAGCTTGGGCCGGGCTGAAGCTTTCTTT. Protein sequence: CASSLGRAEAFF. The complete variable domain, with remaining parts taken from reference TRBV5-6 and TRBJ1-1, reads DAGVTQSPTHLIKTRGQQVTLRCSPKSGHDTVSWYQQALGQGPQFIFQYYEEEERQRGNFPDRFSGHQFPNYSSELNVNALLLGDSALYLCASSLGRAEAFFGQGTRLTVV.